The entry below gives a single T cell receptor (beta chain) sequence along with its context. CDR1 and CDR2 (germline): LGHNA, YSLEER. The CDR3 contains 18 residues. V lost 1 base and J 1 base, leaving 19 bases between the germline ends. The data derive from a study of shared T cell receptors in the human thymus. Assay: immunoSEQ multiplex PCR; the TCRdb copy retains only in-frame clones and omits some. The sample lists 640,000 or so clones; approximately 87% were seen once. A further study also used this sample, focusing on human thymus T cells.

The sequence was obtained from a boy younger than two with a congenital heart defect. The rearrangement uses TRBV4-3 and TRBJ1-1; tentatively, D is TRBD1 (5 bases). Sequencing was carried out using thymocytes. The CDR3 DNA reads TGCGCCAGCAGCCAAGGTCCCGATTTGACAGATCCGAACACTGAAGCTTTCTTT. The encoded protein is CASSQGPDLTDPNTEAFF.